This T cell receptor (beta chain) was obtained from a study of technical replicates of blood from a handful of donors. The V end was cut by 4 bases, the J end by 3 bases, with 16 bases between. The CDR3 covers 15 residues. CDR1 is SGHRS and CDR2 is YFSETQ in the germline V gene. Profiling relied on immunoSEQ multiplex PCR, and the TCRdb table lists in-frame clones only, not all of them. The sample has around 53,000 clones; around nine tenths are singletons. The TCR sequence derives from a human donor in good health. Some clones in this sample may be carry-over from other donors' samples. V usage is TRBV5-1 and J usage is TRBJ1-1, with D tentatively TRBD1 (5 bases). The source material was PBMCs. The CDR3 DNA reads as TGCGCCAGCAGCCTGGGGTACGACAGTCACACTGAAGCTTTCTTT. Encoded protein: CASSLGYDSHTEAFF.